Here is one T cell receptor beta chain with its context. Its antigen is still unknown. This record comes from a study of cytomegalovirus exposure and HLA in healthy donors. Findings and limits, study-wide: A few of the chains that were CMV-associated were confirmed in vitro to be specific for CMV antigens. Researchers catalogued over 150 TCR beta chains as cytomegalovirus-associated.

The PCR contained 60 Vbeta and 13 Jbeta primers. Some clones are missing from TCRdb's copy, which holds only in-frame ones; the method was immunoSEQ multiplex PCR. The sample contains 150,000 or so clones, approximately 84% of which appear only once. The CDR3 covers 14 residues. Germline CDR1 LNHNV, CDR2 YYDKDF (reference sequence). Between the trimmed V and J ends, which lost 1 base and 3 bases, there was a span of 9 bases. The source material was PBMCs. The chain recombines TRBV15 with TRBJ2-5, with D maybe TRBD2 (6 bases). The sequence came from a woman in her 40s in good health and CMV-seropositive. The CDR3, as DNA: TGTGCCACCAGCAGAGGGGCTAGCGAAGAGACCCAGTACTTC. The encoded protein is CATSRGASEETQYF.